The rows below give T cell receptor beta chains drawn from one sample of a study of blood T cell repertoires in COVID-19. This table comes from immunoSEQ multiplex PCR, and its TCRdb copy is limited to in-frame clones, with some not included. The data contain approximately 150,000 clones, about 87% of them singletons. The material sequenced was peripheral blood. The receptors originated from a woman aged 45-65 years with active or convalescent COVID-19. Both conserved end residues are part of each CDR3. Fields, in order: V gene, D gene, J gene, clone size, CDR3 DNA, CDR3 protein. D genes are given only for firm matches. Part of the rows lack a size; the others show once, few, many or a class for expanded clones.

V: TRBV21-1
D: -
J: TRBJ2-1
size: -
DNA: TGTGCCAGCAGCCGCCCCCCCGTCGGAAGGGGGAAGTTCTTC
CDR3: CASSRPPVGRGKFF

V: TRBV27
D: TRBD2
J: TRBJ2-7
size: -
DNA: TGTGCCAGCAGTCGCACCTCTAGCGGGGGCTACGAGCAGTACTTC
CDR3: CASSRTSSGGYEQYF

V: TRBV7-2
D: TRBD2
J: TRBJ2-5
size: -
DNA: TGTGCCAGCAGTACTAGCGGCCAAGAGACCCAGTACTTC
CDR3: CASSTSGQETQYF

V: TRBV3-1/TRBV3-2
D: TRBD2
J: TRBJ2-7
size: -
DNA: TGTGCCAGCAGCCGGAGCGGGGGCCCCTACGAGCAGTACTTC
CDR3: CASSRSGGPYEQYF

V: TRBV6-5
D: -
J: TRBJ1-5
size: -
DNA: TGTGCCAGCAGTTACTCGCGGATCCAGCCCCAGCATTTT
CDR3: CASSYSRIQPQHF

V: TRBV29-1
D: -
J: TRBJ1-2
size: -
DNA: TGCAGCGTTGAAGGCCCTCGTGGGGGGGACGATTATGGCTACACCTTC
CDR3: CSVEGPRGGDDYGYTF

V: TRBV30
D: -
J: TRBJ2-7
size: -
DNA: TGTGCCTGGAGGGCCGAGTGGGGGGACTCACCCCAAAGAGCCTACGAGCAGTACTTC
CDR3: CAWRAEWGDSPQRAYEQYF

V: TRBV6-2/TRBV6-3
D: TRBD1
J: TRBJ1-1
size: -
DNA: TGTGCCAGCAGCCGGAGACAGGGGGAAGAAGCTTTCTTT
CDR3: CASSRRQGEEAFF

V: TRBV2
D: TRBD1
J: TRBJ1-3
size: -
DNA: TGTGCCAGCAGCTTCCAGGGGGCTGGAAACACCATATATTTT
CDR3: CASSFQGAGNTIYF

V: TRBV5-1
D: TRBD1
J: TRBJ1-2
size: -
DNA: TGCGCCAGCAGCCCCTCCGGGACAGGGAGTTATGGCTACACCTTC
CDR3: CASSPSGTGSYGYTF

V: TRBV6-2/TRBV6-3
D: TRBD1
J: TRBJ1-5
size: -
DNA: TGTGCCAGCAGTTGGGCCGGGACAGGGCTGGGTAGCAATCAGCCCCAGCATTTT
CDR3: CASSWAGTGLGSNQPQHF

V: TRBV2
D: TRBD1
J: TRBJ2-2
size: -
DNA: TGTGCCAGCAAAGTTGGGACAGGGGTCACCGGGGAGCTGTTTTTT
CDR3: CASKVGTGVTGELFF

V: TRBV6-2/TRBV6-3
D: TRBD1
J: TRBJ1-3
size: -
DNA: TGTGCCAGCAGTTACTACAGGGGACACTCTGGAAACACCATATATTTT
CDR3: CASSYYRGHSGNTIYF

V: TRBV7-2
D: -
J: TRBJ2-3
size: -
DNA: TGTGCCAGCAGCTTAACTAGGGGCACAGATACGCAGTATTTT
CDR3: CASSLTRGTDTQYF

V: TRBV4-3
D: TRBD2
J: TRBJ2-3
size: -
DNA: TGCGCCAGCAGCCAAGATCTAGGACTAGCGGGGGATACGCAGTATTTT
CDR3: CASSQDLGLAGDTQYF

V: TRBV27
D: TRBD1
J: TRBJ1-4
size: -
DNA: TGTGCCAGCAGTTTCGGGACAGGACTTTTCCCTAAACTATTTTTT
CDR3: CASSFGTGLFPKLFF

V: TRBV21-1
D: -
J: TRBJ1-3
size: -
DNA: TGTGCCAGCAGCAAATTCGGAGGGGCAGGAAACACCATATATTTT
CDR3: CASSKFGGAGNTIYF

V: TRBV6-5
D: -
J: TRBJ1-2
size: -
DNA: TGTGCCAGCAGTTACCAGGGGATGTCTAACTATGGCTACACCTTC
CDR3: CASSYQGMSNYGYTF

V: TRBV27
D: -
J: TRBJ1-2
size: -
DNA: TGTGCCAGCAGTTTATCTCCAGGGGTAGGCTATAACTATGGCTACACCTTC
CDR3: CASSLSPGVGYNYGYTF

V: TRBV5-1
D: TRBD2
J: TRBJ2-7
size: -
DNA: TGCGCCAGCAGCTCGTTGACTAGCGACGTCCCGCTCTACGAGCAGTACTTC
CDR3: CASSSLTSDVPLYEQYF

V: TRBV15
D: TRBD1
J: TRBJ1-5
size: -
DNA: TGTGCCACCAGCAGAGATAGGCAGGGGGCGAATCAGCCCCAGCATTTT
CDR3: CATSRDRQGANQPQHF

V: TRBV6-5
D: -
J: TRBJ2-3
size: -
DNA: TGTGCCTTACAGGGGACTGGCACAGATACGCAGTATTTT
CDR3: CALQGTGTDTQYF

V: TRBV6-1
D: -
J: TRBJ1-5
size: -
DNA: TGTGCCAGCAGTGAAGGTAACAGATGGAATCAGCCCCAGCATTTT
CDR3: CASSEGNRWNQPQHF

V: TRBV2
D: TRBD2
J: TRBJ2-2
size: -
DNA: TGTGCCAGCAAGGGACTAGCGACCGGGGAGCTGTTTTTT
CDR3: CASKGLATGELFF

V: TRBV24-1
D: TRBD2
J: TRBJ2-3
size: -
DNA: TGTGCCACCAGTGATGTTCGGGGGGGAAGTTTGGATACGCAGTATTTT
CDR3: CATSDVRGGSLDTQYF

V: TRBV27
D: -
J: TRBJ1-5
size: -
DNA: TGTGCCAGCAGTCCGACAGGAGATAATCAGCCCCAGCATTTT
CDR3: CASSPTGDNQPQHF

V: TRBV3-1/TRBV3-2
D: TRBD1
J: TRBJ2-5
size: -
DNA: TGTGCCAGCAGCCTACCCCCGGACAGGTCGTACCAAGAGACCCAGTACTTC
CDR3: CASSLPPDRSYQETQYF

V: TRBV29-1
D: TRBD2
J: TRBJ2-1
size: -
DNA: TGCAGCGTAGCGGGACTAGCGGCAAATTACAATGAGCAGTTCTTC
CDR3: CSVAGLAANYNEQFF

V: TRBV4-3
D: TRBD2
J: TRBJ2-1
size: -
DNA: TGCGCCAGCAGCCAAGATAGCGGGGGGGCCTATAATGAGCAGTTCTTC
CDR3: CASSQDSGGAYNEQFF

V: TRBV7-9
D: -
J: TRBJ1-1
size: once
DNA: TGTGCCAGCAGCTCTACAGGGTCTGAAGCTTTCTTT
CDR3: CASSSTGSEAFF

V: TRBV7-7
D: -
J: TRBJ2-2
size: -
DNA: TGTGCTAGCAGCCGCGCTAGCGCTAGGGACACCGGGGAGCTGTTTTTT
CDR3: CASSRASARDTGELFF

V: TRBV5-8
D: -
J: TRBJ2-1
size: -
DNA: TGTGCCAGCAGCTCCGAACCCCCGGGTCTGAATGAGCAGTTCTTC
CDR3: CASSSEPPGLNEQFF

V: TRBV9
D: -
J: TRBJ1-4
size: -
DNA: TGTGCCAGCAGCCGGACAACCCTCTCAGCAACTAATGAAAAACTGTTTTTT
CDR3: CASSRTTLSATNEKLFF

V: TRBV7-8
D: -
J: TRBJ2-7
size: -
DNA: -
CDR3: CASSFQVSEQYF

V: TRBV5-5
D: -
J: TRBJ1-2
size: -
DNA: TGTGCCAGCATGACAGGTGCTAACTATGGCTACACCTTC
CDR3: CASMTGANYGYTF

V: TRBV5-1
D: TRBD1
J: TRBJ1-6
size: many
DNA: TGCGCCAGCAGCTTGAAGGGACAGGGTGGCTCACCCCTCCACTTT
CDR3: CASSLKGQGGSPLHF

V: TRBV6-2/TRBV6-3
D: TRBD1
J: TRBJ1-6
size: -
DNA: TGTGCCAGCAGTTACTCACAGGGGGAGCCGCAAGGATCACCCCTCCACTTT
CDR3: CASSYSQGEPQGSPLHF

V: TRBV7-7
D: TRBD1
J: TRBJ1-3
size: -
DNA: TGTGCTAGCAACCGGGGTCAGGGGGTAAACACCATATATTTT
CDR3: CASNRGQGVNTIYF

V: TRBV24-1
D: TRBD1
J: TRBJ2-3
size: -
DNA: TGTGCCACCGGGACAGGGGCTCTCGATACGCAGTATTTT
CDR3: CATGTGALDTQYF

V: TRBV7-2
D: -
J: TRBJ2-7
size: -
DNA: TGTGCCAGCAGCGCGACAGGATTCTACGAGCAGTACTTC
CDR3: CASSATGFYEQYF

V: TRBV11-3
D: -
J: TRBJ2-7
size: -
DNA: TGTGCCAGCAGCTTCTCAGGGGTACCCTACGAGCAGTACTTC
CDR3: CASSFSGVPYEQYF

V: TRBV24-1
D: -
J: TRBJ1-5
size: -
DNA: TGTGCCACCAGTGATGCCGGGAGTGGCAATCAGCCCCAGCATTTT
CDR3: CATSDAGSGNQPQHF

V: TRBV27
D: TRBD1
J: TRBJ1-6
size: -
DNA: TGTGCCAGCAGTCCCCGGGACAGCAATAATTCACCCCTCCACTTT
CDR3: CASSPRDSNNSPLHF

V: TRBV19
D: -
J: TRBJ1-1
size: once
DNA: TGTGCCAGTAGTGACAGGAACACTGAAGCTTTCTTT
CDR3: CASSDRNTEAFF

V: TRBV12-5
D: -
J: TRBJ2-2
size: -
DNA: TGTGCTAGTGGTTCAGGGGTTGCTGGCACCGGGGAGCTGTTTTTT
CDR3: CASGSGVAGTGELFF

V: TRBV19
D: TRBD1
J: TRBJ1-1
size: -
DNA: TGTGCCAGTGATTACGCCGGGACAGTGAACACTGAAGCTTTCTTT
CDR3: CASDYAGTVNTEAFF

V: TRBV7-3
D: TRBD1
J: TRBJ1-2
size: -
DNA: TGTGCCAGCAGCCCACAGGGACAGGGGGATGGCTACACCTTC
CDR3: CASSPQGQGDGYTF

V: TRBV7-8
D: -
J: TRBJ1-1
size: once
DNA: TGTGCCAGCAGCTTAGGTCCGGGAGGAGAATTGAACACTGAAGCTTTCTTT
CDR3: CASSLGPGGELNTEAFF

V: TRBV7-8
D: TRBD1
J: TRBJ2-7
size: -
DNA: TGTGCCAGCAGCTTAGGACAGGGGGTATCCGAGCAGTACTTC
CDR3: CASSLGQGVSEQYF

V: TRBV12-3/TRBV12-4
D: -
J: TRBJ2-1
size: -
DNA: TGTGCCAGCAGCCGGGACACCTACAATGAGCAGTTCTTC
CDR3: CASSRDTYNEQFF